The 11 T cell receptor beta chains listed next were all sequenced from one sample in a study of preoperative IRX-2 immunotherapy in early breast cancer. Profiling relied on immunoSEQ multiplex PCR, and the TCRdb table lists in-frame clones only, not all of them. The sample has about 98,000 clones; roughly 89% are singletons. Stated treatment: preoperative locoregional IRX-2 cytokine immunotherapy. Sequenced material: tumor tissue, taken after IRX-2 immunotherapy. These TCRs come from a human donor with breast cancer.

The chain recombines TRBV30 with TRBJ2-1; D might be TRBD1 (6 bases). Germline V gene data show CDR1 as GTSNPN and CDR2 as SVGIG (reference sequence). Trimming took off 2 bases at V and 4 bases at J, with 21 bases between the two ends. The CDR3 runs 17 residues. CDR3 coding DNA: TGTGCCTGGAGTAGAGACTCAGGGGAAATAGGGTACAATGAGCAGTTCTTC. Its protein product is CAWSRDSGEIGYNEQFF.

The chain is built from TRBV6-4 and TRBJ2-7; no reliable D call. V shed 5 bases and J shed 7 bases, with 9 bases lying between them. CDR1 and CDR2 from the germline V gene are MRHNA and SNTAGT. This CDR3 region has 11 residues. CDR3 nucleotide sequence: TGTGCCAGCAGTTACGTGCGGGAGCAGTACTTC. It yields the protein CASSYVREQYF.

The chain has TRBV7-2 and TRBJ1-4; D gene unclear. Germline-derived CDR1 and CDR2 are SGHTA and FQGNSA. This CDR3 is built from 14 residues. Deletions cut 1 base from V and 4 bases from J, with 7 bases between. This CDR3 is CASSLGHFNEKLFF. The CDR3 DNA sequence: TGTGCCAGCAGCTTAGGACACTTTAATGAAAAACTGTTTTTT.

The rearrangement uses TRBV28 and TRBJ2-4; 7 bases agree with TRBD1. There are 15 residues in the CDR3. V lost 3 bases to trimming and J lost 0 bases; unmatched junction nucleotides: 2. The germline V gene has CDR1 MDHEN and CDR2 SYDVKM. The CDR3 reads CASSLTGLAKNIQYF. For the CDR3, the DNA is TGTGCCAGCAGTTTGACAGGGCTAGCCAAAAACATTCAGTACTTC.

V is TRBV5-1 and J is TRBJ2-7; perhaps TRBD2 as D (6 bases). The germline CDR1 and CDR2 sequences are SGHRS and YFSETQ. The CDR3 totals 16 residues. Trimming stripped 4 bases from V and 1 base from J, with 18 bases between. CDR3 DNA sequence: TGCGCCAGCAGCCCGACACCGGGACTCACATCCTACGAGCAGTACTTC. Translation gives CASSPTPGLTSYEQYF.

The CDR3 sequence: CASSLGENQETQYF. The CDR3 DNA follows: TGCGCCAGCAGCTTGGGGGAAAACCAAGAGACCCAGTACTTC. The V gene is TRBV5-1, the J gene TRBJ2-5, with D unresolved. Germline V gene data show CDR1 as SGHRS and CDR2 as YFSETQ. Trimming cost V 0 bases and J 0 bases, with 6 bases left between them. The CDR3 has 14 residues.

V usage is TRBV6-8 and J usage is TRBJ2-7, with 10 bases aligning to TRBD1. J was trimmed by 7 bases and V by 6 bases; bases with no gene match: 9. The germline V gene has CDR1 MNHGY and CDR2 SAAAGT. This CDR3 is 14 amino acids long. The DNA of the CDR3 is TGTGCCAGCAGACTAGGACAGGGGGTGAGGGAGCAGTACTTC. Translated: CASRLGQGVREQYF.

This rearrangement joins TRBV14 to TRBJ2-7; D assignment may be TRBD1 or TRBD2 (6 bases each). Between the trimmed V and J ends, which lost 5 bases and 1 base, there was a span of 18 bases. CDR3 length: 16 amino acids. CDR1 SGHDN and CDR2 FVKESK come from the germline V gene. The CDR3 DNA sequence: TGTGCCAGCAGCGCCTATTCCGGGGGCGCTTCCTACGAGCAGTACTTC. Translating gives CASSAYSGGASYEQYF.

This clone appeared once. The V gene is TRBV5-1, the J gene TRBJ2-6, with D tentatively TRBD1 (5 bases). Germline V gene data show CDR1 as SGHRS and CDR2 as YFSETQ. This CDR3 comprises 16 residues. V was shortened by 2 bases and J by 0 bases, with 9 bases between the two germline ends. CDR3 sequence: CASSFRGSSGANVLTF. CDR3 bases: TGCGCCAGCAGCTTTAGGGGTAGCTCTGGGGCCAACGTCCTGACTTTC.

The CDR3 is CASSSPGVQETQYF. In nucleotides, the CDR3 is TGTGCCAGCAGTTCCCCCGGGGTCCAAGAGACCCAGTACTTC. This chain joins TRBV28 and TRBJ2-5, with D tentatively TRBD2 (5 bases). This CDR3 has 14 residues. CDR1 is MDHEN, CDR2 SYDVKM, per germline. The ends were cut back, 4 bases at V and 1 base at J, with 10 bases in the middle. Drawing the rest from reference TRBV28 and TRBJ2-5, the complete variable domain is DVKVTQSSRYLVKRTGEKVFLECVQDMDHENMFWYRQDPGLGLRLIYFSYDVKMKEKGDIPEGYSVSREKKERFSLILESASTNQTSMYLCASSSPGVQETQYFGPGTRLLVL.

The CDR3 is CASSRTGGGQETQYF. The CDR3 DNA reads as TGTGCCAGCAGCCGGACAGGGGGAGGCCAAGAGACCCAGTACTTC. The chain recombines TRBV7-7 with TRBJ2-5; TRBD1 agrees at 10 bases. The CDR3 has 15 amino acids. With 5 bases clipped from V and 1 base from J, the junction kept 4 bases outside the gene matches. CDR1 is SSHAT and CDR2 is FNYEAQ in the germline V gene (reference sequence). The entire variable domain, with the rest obtained from reference TRBV7-7 and TRBJ2-5, is as follows: GAGVSQSPRYKVTKRGQDVTLRCDPISSHATLYWYQQALGQGPEFLTYFNYEAQPDKSGLPSDRFSAERPEGSISTLTIQRTEQRDSAMYRCASSRTGGGQETQYFGPGTRLLVL.